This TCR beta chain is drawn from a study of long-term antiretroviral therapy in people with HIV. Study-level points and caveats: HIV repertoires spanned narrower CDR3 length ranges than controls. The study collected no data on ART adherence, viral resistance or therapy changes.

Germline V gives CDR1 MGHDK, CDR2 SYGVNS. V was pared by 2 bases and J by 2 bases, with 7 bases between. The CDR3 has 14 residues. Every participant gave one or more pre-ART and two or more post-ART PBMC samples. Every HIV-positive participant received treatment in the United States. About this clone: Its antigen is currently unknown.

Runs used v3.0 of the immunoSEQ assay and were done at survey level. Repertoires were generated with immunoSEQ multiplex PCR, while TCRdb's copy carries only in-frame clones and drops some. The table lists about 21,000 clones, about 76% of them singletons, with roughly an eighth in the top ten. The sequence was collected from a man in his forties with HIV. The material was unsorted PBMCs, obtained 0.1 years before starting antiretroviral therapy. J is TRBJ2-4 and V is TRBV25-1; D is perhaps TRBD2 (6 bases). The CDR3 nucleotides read TGTGCCAGCAGTGAAGCGGGAACCAAAAACATTCAGTACTTC. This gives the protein CASSEAGTKNIQYF.